One sample yielded the 22 T cell receptor beta chains listed below, sequenced in a study of T-cell reconstitution after alpha-beta-depleted transplantation in children. Unique molecular identifiers were used to barcode this TCRbeta library. TCRdb recomputed calls from the PCR reads with MiXCR, one row per CDR3 protein. The repertoire holds about 470,000 distinct CDR3 sequences, with around two fifths as singletons. Sequenced material: PBMCs, taken before TCRalphabeta/CD19-depleted stem cell transplant. Receptors originate from a girl aged 2-10 years with aplastic anemia, due to receive a stem cell transplant.

This clonotype was observed at least ten times. The gene calls are TRBV5-5 and TRBJ2-5; 8 bases are shared with TRBD2. CDR1 is SGHKS, CDR2 YYEKEE, per germline (reference sequence). With 3 bases clipped from V and 0 bases from J, the junction kept 16 bases outside the gene matches. The CDR3 extends over 19 amino acids. The CDR3 DNA is TGTGCCAGCAGCTCCTTTCGGACTAGCCGGAGGGGAGACCAAGAGACCCAGTACTTC. Protein: CASSSFRTSRRGDQETQYF.

The rearrangement uses TRBV7-9 and TRBJ2-7; the D gene could be TRBD1 or TRBD2 (5 bases each). Between the trimmed V and J ends, which lost 8 bases and 3 bases, there was a span of 11 bases. The CDR3 runs to 12 residues. CDR1 SEHNR and CDR2 FQNEAQ come from the germline V gene (reference sequence). The CDR3 protein is CASAGTLYEQYF. In nucleotides, the CDR3 is TGTGCCAGCGCTGGGACCCTCTACGAGCAGTACTTC.

This clonotype has at least ten counts. V and J are TRBV12-3 or TRBV12-4 and TRBJ1-2, with 10 bases matching TRBD1. J lost 5 bases, V lost 6 bases, and 6 bases had no gene match. The CDR3 runs to 14 residues. The CDR3: CASRPGTGAYGYTF. The CDR3 coding sequence is TGTGCCAGCAGACCCGGGACAGGGGCGTATGGCTACACCTTC.

J is TRBJ1-2 and V is TRBV29-1; D remains ambiguous. There are 12 residues in the CDR3. Germline V CDR1 and CDR2: SQVTM, ANQGSEA. The germline V and J ends were trimmed by 7 bases and 3 bases, with 12 bases remaining between them. CDR3 loop: CSAGPGDYGYTF. CDR3 nucleotide sequence: TGCAGCGCAGGACCTGGGGACTATGGCTACACCTTC.

This clonotype was detected ten times or more. The chain couples TRBV5-5 to TRBJ1-2, with D hard to call. Deletions cut 0 bases from V and 1 base from J, with 7 bases between. CDR3 length: 14 amino acids. CDR1 and CDR2 (germline): SGHKS, YYEKEE (reference sequence). The CDR3 protein is CASSLEQFNYGYTF. In nucleotides, the CDR3 is TGTGCCAGCAGCTTGGAACAGTTTAACTATGGCTACACCTTC.

This clonotype turned up a few times. The chain recombines TRBV28 with TRBJ2-7; TRBD1 or TRBD2 may be the D gene (5 bases each). Germline loops: CDR1 MDHEN, CDR2 SYDVKM. The CDR3 extends over 14 amino acids. V dropped 3 bases and J dropped 4 bases, with 13 bases sitting between them. Written as DNA, the CDR3 is TGTGCCAGCAGTTTGGACACCCGAGGGTACGAGCAGTACTTC. Translating it yields CASSLDTRGYEQYF.

The chain carries TRBV11-2 and TRBJ2-5; D not resolved. CDR3 size: 14 residues. Trimming pared 5 bases from V and 0 bases from J, leaving 10 bases between. In germline, CDR1 is SGHAT, CDR2 FQNNGV. As DNA, the CDR3 is TGTGCCAGCAGCACCCGACGGTACCAAGAGACCCAGTACTTC. This codes for CASSTRRYQETQYF.

This clonotype was detected only a few times. The J gene is TRBJ2-7, the V gene TRBV20-1, with 9 bases fitting TRBD2. The CDR3 runs to 14 residues. V lost 2 bases to trimming and J lost 5 bases; unmatched junction nucleotides: 7. Germline V gives CDR1 DFQATT, CDR2 SNEGSKA (reference sequence). CDR3 sequence reads: CSARYSGSPHEQYF. The CDR3 bases are TGCAGTGCTAGATATAGCGGGAGTCCCCACGAGCAGTACTTC.

V usage is TRBV9 and J usage is TRBJ2-1, with a possible D match to TRBD1 (5 bases). Germline V gene sequence: CDR1 SGDLS, CDR2 YYNGEE. The CDR3 is 16 amino acids. The V end lost 2 bases, the J end lost 0 bases, and 12 bases lay between the germline ends. The CDR3 loop reads CASSVLGASSYNEQFF. DNA for the CDR3: TGTGCCAGCAGCGTCCTAGGGGCCAGCTCCTACAATGAGCAGTTCTTC.

The V and J genes are TRBV2 and TRBJ1-2; D ambiguous. The CDR3 length is 12 residues. Per germline, CDR1 SNHLY and CDR2 FYNNEI. V shed 7 bases and J shed 3 bases, with 9 bases lying between them. The CDR3 loop reads CASNIKDYGYTF. In nucleotides, the CDR3 is TGTGCCAGCAATATTAAGGACTATGGCTACACCTTC.

V gene TRBV27 combines with J gene TRBJ2-1; 8 positions agree with TRBD2. Germline loops: CDR1 MNHEY, CDR2 SMNVEV (reference sequence). The CDR3 runs to 16 residues. With 8 bases clipped from V and 6 bases from J, the junction kept 15 bases outside the gene matches. CDR3: CASLQLSGAGGNEQFF. The CDR3 DNA reads as TGTGCCAGCCTCCAACTTAGCGGGGCGGGAGGCAATGAGCAGTTCTTC.

The sample holds many counts of this clonotype. The rearrangement links TRBV4-3 to TRBJ2-7, with D possibly being TRBD2 (6 bases). The ends were cut back, 0 bases at V and 6 bases at J, with 12 bases in the middle. CDR1 and CDR2 from the germline V gene are LGHNA and YSLEER. CDR3 length: 14 amino acids. The CDR3 nucleotides read TGCGCCAGCAGCCAAGAGGGAGGCCCCCTCGAGCAGTACTTC. This sequence encodes CASSQEGGPLEQYF.

The V call is TRBV27, the J call TRBJ2-7, with TRBD1 identical over 9 bases. The CDR3 is 13 amino acids. Germline CDR1 and CDR2: MNHEY and SMNVEV (reference sequence). Losses at the gene ends were 6 bases for V and 6 bases for J; bases not matched to a gene: 6. The CDR3 loop reads CASRPNRGLEQYF. CDR3 DNA sequence: TGTGCCAGCAGGCCTAACAGGGGGCTCGAGCAGTACTTC.

Many counts were recorded for this clonotype. The chain links TRBV5-1 to TRBJ2-2; perhaps TRBD2 as D (6 bases). Germline-derived CDR1 and CDR2 are SGHRS and YFSETQ. V lost 2 bases, J lost 0 bases, and 17 bases lay in between. This CDR3 region has 18 residues. CDR3: CASSFAGLSDANTGELFF. The CDR3 bases are TGCGCCAGCAGCTTCGCGGGACTTTCCGACGCGAACACCGGGGAGCTGTTTTTT.

The sample holds a few counts of this clonotype. V is TRBV7-9 and J is TRBJ1-4; 7 bases agree with TRBD1. CDR3 size: 15 residues. The V gene's germline CDR1 is SEHNR and CDR2 FQNEAQ (reference sequence). The V segment lost 4 bases and the J segment 5 bases; nucleotides outside the gene matches: 7. The CDR3 here is CASSSSGTVNEKLFF. Written as DNA, the CDR3 is TGTGCCAGCAGCTCCTCCGGGACAGTGAATGAAAAACTGTTTTTT.

This clonotype was counted many times. The gene calls are TRBV5-5 and TRBJ2-5; no definite D call. The CDR3 is 11 residues long. Trimming stripped 4 bases from V and 3 bases from J, with 4 bases between. Germline CDR1 SGHKS, CDR2 YYEKEE (reference sequence). CDR3 protein: CASSREETQYF. The CDR3 nucleotides read TGTGCCAGCAGCCGTGAAGAGACCCAGTACTTC.

This clonotype showed up many times. The gene calls are TRBV7-2 and TRBJ2-7; D remains unclear. The CDR3 sequence is 12 residues long. Germline V CDR1 and CDR2: SGHTA, FQGNSA. Trimming cost V 1 base and J 9 bases, with 10 bases left between them. CDR3 nucleotide sequence: TGTGCCAGCAGCTTAGAAAGGGCTTGGCAGTACTTC. It yields the protein CASSLERAWQYF.

This clonotype has ten or more counts. This chain connects TRBV6-2 or TRBV6-3 to TRBJ1-2; D unclear. V was pared by 2 bases and J by 4 bases, with 8 bases between. Per germline, CDR1 MNHEY and CDR2 SVGEGT. This CDR3 contains 13 residues. CDR3 DNA sequence: TGTGCCAGCAGTTACGGCACCTCCTATGGCTACACCTTC. Its translation is CASSYGTSYGYTF.

The gene calls are TRBV14 and TRBJ2-3, with D possibly TRBD2 on 6 matching bases. This CDR3 region has 14 residues. Trimming took 4 bases from V and 1 from J, leaving 9 bases between them. Germline lookup yields CDR1 SGHDN and CDR2 FVKESK. The CDR3 nucleotides are TGTGCCAGCAGCCCTCGGAGGGGCACAGATACGCAGTATTTT. It is translated as CASSPRRGTDTQYF.

This clonotype was recorded a few times. The chain carries TRBV20-1 and TRBJ1-2, with 8 bases lining up with TRBD1. Unmatched junction bases numbered 12, after V lost 2 bases and J lost 7 bases. Germline CDR1 is DFQATT and CDR2 is SNEGSKA (reference sequence). The CDR3 is 15 amino acids. CDR3 nucleotide sequence: TGCAGTGCTAGATCCGACAGGGGAGGTGAACCTGGCTACACCTTC. Translating gives CSARSDRGGEPGYTF.

J is TRBJ2-7 and V is TRBV20-1; D is uncertain. Deletions cut 8 bases from V and 3 bases from J, with 17 bases between. The length of the CDR3 is 13 residues. In germline, CDR1 is DFQATT, CDR2 SNEGSKA (reference sequence). The CDR3 DNA reads TGCAGTACCCCCCCGGTAGGCCACTACGAGCAGTACTTC. Translating it yields CSTPPVGHYEQYF.

In its sample, this clonotype was seen once. This sequence joins TRBV7-2 and TRBJ2-5; TRBD1 matches 8 bases. The CDR3 has 15 residues. Germline trimming cut 1 base from V and 9 bases from J; bases unmatched to any gene: 10. Germline V lookup: CDR1 SGHTA, CDR2 FQGNSA. Written as DNA, the CDR3 is TGTGCCAGCAGCTTAGGCCAGGCGGAGACAGGGGCCCAGTACTTC. Translation: CASSLGQAETGAQYF. The variable domain in full, completed from reference TRBV7-2 and TRBJ2-5, reads GAGVSQSPSNKVTEKGKDVELRCDPISGHTALYWYRQSLGQGLEFLIYFQGNSAPDKSGLPSDRFSAERTGGSVSTLTIQRTQQEDSAVYLCASSLGQAETGAQYFGPGTRLLVL.